The source of this T cell receptor beta chain is a study of blood T cell repertoires in COVID-19. Across the whole study: COVID-19 samples collected from the United States, Italy and Spain covered acute and convalescent phases. PBMCs, B-cell-depleted T cells, or T cells provided the cDNA or gDNA that made up the material.

Original processing notes: Amplification of reference gene primers was used by the study to estimate nucleated cell counts. Profiling relied on immunoSEQ multiplex PCR, and the TCRdb table lists in-frame clones only, not all of them. Clone size and V and J calls were adopted from that table, with D and trimming inferred from the DNA. Altogether about 220,000 clones are present, about 79% being singletons, with the ten largest covering about 9.7%. V was cut by 4 bases and J by 7 bases, with 17 bases left in between. This CDR3 has 16 amino acids. The germline CDR1 and CDR2 sequences are MNHEY and SVGAGI.

The V call is TRBV6-5, the J call TRBJ1-6; D perhaps matches TRBD1 (5 bases). Specimen: peripheral blood. The TCR originated in a man between 45 and 60 years old with active or convalescent COVID-19. The CDR3 region is CASSSRRVQANSPLHF. CDR3 bases: TGTGCCAGCAGTTCCCGCCGCGTACAGGCCAATTCACCCCTCCACTTT.